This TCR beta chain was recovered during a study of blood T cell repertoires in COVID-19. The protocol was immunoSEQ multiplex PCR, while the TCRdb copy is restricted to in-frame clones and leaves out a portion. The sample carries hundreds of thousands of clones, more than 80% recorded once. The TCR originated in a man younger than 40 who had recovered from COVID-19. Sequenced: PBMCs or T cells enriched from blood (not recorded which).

CDR3 amino acids: CASSLVNRGNQPQHF. The CDR3 coding sequence is TGTGCCAGCAGTTTAGTCAACAGGGGCAATCAGCCCCAGCATTTT. V usage is TRBV27 and J usage is TRBJ1-5; D perhaps matches TRBD1 (6 bases). This CDR3 region has 15 residues. Per germline, CDR1 MNHEY and CDR2 SMNVEV (reference sequence). The germline V and J ends were trimmed by 2 bases and 2 bases, with 10 bases remaining between them.